This T cell receptor beta chain comes out of a study of neurological immune-mediated disorders. This clonotype was observed at least ten times. From germline, CDR1 is SGHRS and CDR2 YFSETQ. Germline trimming cut 4 bases from V and 2 bases from J; bases unmatched to any gene: 5. This CDR3 has 14 residues. TCRdb re-called the 5' RACE reads with MiXCR, one entry per CDR3 protein. The table lists about 22,000 distinct CDR3 sequences, 8% to 13% of them singletons. The sequence derives from a woman aged 55-69 years with HTLV-1-associated myelopathy (HAM/TSP). This chain joins TRBV5-1 and TRBJ2-5; TRBD2 matches 7 bases. The specimen was PBMCs. The CDR3 sequence: CASSLTSAQETQYF. The CDR3 DNA is TGCGCCAGCAGCCTCACTAGCGCACAAGAGACCCAGTACTTC.